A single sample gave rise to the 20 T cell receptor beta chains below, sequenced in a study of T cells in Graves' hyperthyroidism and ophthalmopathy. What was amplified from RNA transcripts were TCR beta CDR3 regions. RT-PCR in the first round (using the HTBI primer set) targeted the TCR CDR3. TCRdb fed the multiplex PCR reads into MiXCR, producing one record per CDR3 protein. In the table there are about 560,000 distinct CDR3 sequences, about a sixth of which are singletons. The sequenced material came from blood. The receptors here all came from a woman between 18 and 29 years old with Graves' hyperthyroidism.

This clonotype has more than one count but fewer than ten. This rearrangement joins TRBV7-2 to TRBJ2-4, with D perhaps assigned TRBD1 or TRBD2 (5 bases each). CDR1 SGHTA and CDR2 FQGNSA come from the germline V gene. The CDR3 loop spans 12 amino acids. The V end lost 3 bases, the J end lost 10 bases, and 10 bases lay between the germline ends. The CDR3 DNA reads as TGTGCCAGCAGCTTTGTTGAGGGGATTCAGTACTTC. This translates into CASSFVEGIQYF.

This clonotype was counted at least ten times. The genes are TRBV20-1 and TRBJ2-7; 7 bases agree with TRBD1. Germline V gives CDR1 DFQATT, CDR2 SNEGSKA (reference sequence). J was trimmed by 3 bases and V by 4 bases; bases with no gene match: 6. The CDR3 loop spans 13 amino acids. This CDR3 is CSATPGQNYEQYF. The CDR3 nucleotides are TGCAGTGCTACACCGGGACAGAACTACGAGCAGTACTTC.

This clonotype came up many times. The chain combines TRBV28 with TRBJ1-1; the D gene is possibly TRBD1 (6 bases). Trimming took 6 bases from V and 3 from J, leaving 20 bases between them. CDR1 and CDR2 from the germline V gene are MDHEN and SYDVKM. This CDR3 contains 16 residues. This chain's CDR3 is CASSSSRQAQHTEAFF. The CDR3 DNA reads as TGTGCCAGCAGCTCATCCCGACAGGCCCAGCACACTGAAGCTTTCTTT.

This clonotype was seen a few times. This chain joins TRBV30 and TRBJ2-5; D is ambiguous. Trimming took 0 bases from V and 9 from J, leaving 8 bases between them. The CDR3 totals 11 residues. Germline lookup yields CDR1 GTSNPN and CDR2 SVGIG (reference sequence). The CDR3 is CAWSVAPSQYF. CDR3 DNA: TGTGCCTGGAGTGTAGCCCCCTCCCAGTACTTC.

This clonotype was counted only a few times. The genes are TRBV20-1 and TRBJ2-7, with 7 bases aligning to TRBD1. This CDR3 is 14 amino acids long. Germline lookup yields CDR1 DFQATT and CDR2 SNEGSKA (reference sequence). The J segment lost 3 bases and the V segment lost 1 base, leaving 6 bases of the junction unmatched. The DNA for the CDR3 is TGCAGTGCTAGAGTAGGGACAGATTTCTACGAGCAGTACTTC. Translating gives CSARVGTDFYEQYF.

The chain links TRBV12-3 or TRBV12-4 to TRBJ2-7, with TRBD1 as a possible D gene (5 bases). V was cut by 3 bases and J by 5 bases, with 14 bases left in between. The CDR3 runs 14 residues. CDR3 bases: TGTGCCAGCAGTTTCAGGGCAGGGAACGACGAGCAGTACTTC. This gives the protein CASSFRAGNDEQYF.

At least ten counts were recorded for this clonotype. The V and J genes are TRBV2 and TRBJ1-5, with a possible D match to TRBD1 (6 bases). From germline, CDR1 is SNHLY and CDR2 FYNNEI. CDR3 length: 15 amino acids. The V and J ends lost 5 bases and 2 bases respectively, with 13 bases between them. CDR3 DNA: TGTGCCAGCAGTCCCAGGGGTTCGGGCAATCAGCCCCAGCATTTT. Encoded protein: CASSPRGSGNQPQHF.

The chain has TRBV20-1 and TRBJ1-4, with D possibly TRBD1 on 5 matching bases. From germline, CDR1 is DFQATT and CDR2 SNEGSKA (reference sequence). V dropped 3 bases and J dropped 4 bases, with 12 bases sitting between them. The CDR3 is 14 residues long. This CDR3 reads CSASMKGFNEKLFF. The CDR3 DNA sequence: TGCAGTGCTAGTATGAAGGGGTTTAATGAAAAACTGTTTTTT.

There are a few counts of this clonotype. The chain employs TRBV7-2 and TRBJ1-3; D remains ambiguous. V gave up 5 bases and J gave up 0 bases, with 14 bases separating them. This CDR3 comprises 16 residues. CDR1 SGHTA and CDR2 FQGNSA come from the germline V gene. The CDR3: CASSQLPPFSGNTIYF. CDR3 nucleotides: TGTGCCAGCAGCCAACTACCACCATTCTCTGGAAACACCATATATTTT.

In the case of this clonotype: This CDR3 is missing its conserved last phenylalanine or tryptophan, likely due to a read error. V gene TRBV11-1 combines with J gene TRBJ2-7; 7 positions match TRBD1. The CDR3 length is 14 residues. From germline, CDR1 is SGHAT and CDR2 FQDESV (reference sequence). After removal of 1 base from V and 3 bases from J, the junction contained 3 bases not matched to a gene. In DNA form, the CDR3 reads TGTGCCAGCAGCTTAGAGGGGGCTTTCTACGAGCAGTACCTC. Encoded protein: CASSLEGAFYEQYL.

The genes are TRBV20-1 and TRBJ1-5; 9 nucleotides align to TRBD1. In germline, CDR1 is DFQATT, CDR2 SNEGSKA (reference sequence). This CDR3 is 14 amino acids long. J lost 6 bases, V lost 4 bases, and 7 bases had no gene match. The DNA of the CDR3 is TGCAGTGCTATGGACAGGGGCGAGGTTCAGCCCCAGCATTTT. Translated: CSAMDRGEVQPQHF.

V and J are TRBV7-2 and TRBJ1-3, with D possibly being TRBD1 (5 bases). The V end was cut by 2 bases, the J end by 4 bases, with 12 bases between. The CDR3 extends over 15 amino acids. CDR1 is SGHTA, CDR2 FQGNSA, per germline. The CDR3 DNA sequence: TGTGCCAGCAGCTTAAGTATCGGGGCAGGAAACACCATATATTTT. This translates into CASSLSIGAGNTIYF.

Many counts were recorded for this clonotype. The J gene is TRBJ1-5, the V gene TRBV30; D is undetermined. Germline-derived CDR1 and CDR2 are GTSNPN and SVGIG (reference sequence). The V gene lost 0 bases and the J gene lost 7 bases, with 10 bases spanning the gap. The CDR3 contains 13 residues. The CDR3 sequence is CAWSVGGNQPQHF. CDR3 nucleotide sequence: TGTGCCTGGAGTGTCGGAGGGAACCAGCCCCAGCATTTT.

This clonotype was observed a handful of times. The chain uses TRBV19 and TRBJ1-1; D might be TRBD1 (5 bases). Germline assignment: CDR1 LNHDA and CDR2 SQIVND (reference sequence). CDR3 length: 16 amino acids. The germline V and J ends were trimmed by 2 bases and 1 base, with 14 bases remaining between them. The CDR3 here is CASSIRAGYQNTEAFF. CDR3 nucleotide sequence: TGTGCCAGTAGTATAAGGGCAGGGTATCAGAACACTGAAGCTTTCTTT.

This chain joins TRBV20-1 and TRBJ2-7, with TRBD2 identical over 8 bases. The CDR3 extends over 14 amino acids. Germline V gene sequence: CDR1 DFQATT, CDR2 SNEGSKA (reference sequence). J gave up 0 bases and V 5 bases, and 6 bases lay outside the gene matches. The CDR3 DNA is TGCAGTGCTCCCCCAAGCGGGGGCTCCTACGAGCAGTACTTC. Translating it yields CSAPPSGGSYEQYF.

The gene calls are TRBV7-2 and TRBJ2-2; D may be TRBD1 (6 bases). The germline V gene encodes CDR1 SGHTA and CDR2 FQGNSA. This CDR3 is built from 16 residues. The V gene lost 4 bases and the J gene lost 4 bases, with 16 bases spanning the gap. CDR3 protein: CASSSDSAALTGELFF. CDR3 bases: TGTGCCAGCAGCTCGGACAGCGCGGCCCTCACCGGGGAGCTGTTTTTT.

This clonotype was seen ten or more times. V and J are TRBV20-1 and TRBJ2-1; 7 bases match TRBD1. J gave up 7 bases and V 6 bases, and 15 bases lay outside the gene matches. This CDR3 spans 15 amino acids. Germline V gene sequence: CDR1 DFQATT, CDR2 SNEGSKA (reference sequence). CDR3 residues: CSAQRGPARRNEQFF. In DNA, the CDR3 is TGCAGTGCACAGAGGGGGCCAGCTAGGAGGAATGAGCAGTTCTTC.

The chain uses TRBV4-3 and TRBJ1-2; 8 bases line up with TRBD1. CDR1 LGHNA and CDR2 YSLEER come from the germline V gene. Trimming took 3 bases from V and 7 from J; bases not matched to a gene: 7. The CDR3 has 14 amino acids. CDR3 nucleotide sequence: TGCGCCAGCAGCCAGGGCCAGGGGGCGGTTGGCTACACCTTC. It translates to CASSQGQGAVGYTF.

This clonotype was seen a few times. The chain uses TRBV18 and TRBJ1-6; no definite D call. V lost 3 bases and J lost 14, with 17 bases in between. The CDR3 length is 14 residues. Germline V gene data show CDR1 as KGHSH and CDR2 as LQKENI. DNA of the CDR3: TGTGCCAGCTCACCTCTTCTCACGAGTGAGGCCCTCCACTTT. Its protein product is CASSPLLTSEALHF.

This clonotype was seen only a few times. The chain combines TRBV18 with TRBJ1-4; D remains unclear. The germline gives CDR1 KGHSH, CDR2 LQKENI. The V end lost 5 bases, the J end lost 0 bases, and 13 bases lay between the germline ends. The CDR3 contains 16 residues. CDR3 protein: CASSGSEFATNEKLFF. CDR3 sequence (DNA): TGTGCCAGCTCAGGGTCCGAGTTTGCAACTAATGAAAAACTGTTTTTT.